This record looks at one T cell receptor (beta chain) sequence and its context. Its antigen is as yet unknown. Trimming left V 6 bases short and J 7 bases short, with 15 bases between. This CDR3 contains 13 residues. Germline V gene data show CDR1 as LNHDA and CDR2 as SQIVND (reference sequence). This sample stems from a study of radiotherapy plus CTLA-4 blockade in lung cancer. Study-level findings and limits: Clones derived from tumor TCRs expanded in blood after radiotherapy plus ipilimumab.

Libraries were prepared by immunoSEQ multiplex PCR; TCRdb keeps only in-frame clonotypes and omits some of them. The sample yields 25,000 to 35,000 clones, roughly four fifths seen once. This specimen was peripheral blood, taken from a patient treated with radiotherapy plus ipilimumab. The V gene is TRBV19, the J gene TRBJ1-2, with a weak D call TRBD1 (6 bases). This TCR was recovered from a human donor with non-small cell lung cancer that progressed on radiotherapy plus ipilimumab. CDR3: CASRLTGTPGYTF. The CDR3 DNA follows: TGTGCCAGTAGACTCACAGGGACCCCTGGCTACACCTTC.